This T cell receptor (beta chain) is from a study of T cells in tuberculosis. Germline lookup yields CDR1 PRHDT and CDR2 FYEKMQ (reference sequence). V shed 6 bases and J 8 bases; nucleotides not matched to a gene: 11. CDR3 length equals 16 residues. Sequenced by immunoSEQ multiplex PCR; TCRdb stores in-frame clones only, minus some. The sample records about 25,000 clones, over 85% being singletons. The chain couples TRBV13 to TRBJ2-1; 12 bases line up with TRBD2. Sequenced input: PBMCs. This clonotype was sampled from a donor aged 10-29 years with latent tuberculosis or without tuberculosis infection. Some clones in this sample may be carry-over from other donors' samples. The CDR3 nucleotides are TGTGCCAGCAGTCTTTTGGAGGCTAGCGGGGGGGATGAGCAGTTCTTC. Amino acids: CASSLLEASGGDEQFF.